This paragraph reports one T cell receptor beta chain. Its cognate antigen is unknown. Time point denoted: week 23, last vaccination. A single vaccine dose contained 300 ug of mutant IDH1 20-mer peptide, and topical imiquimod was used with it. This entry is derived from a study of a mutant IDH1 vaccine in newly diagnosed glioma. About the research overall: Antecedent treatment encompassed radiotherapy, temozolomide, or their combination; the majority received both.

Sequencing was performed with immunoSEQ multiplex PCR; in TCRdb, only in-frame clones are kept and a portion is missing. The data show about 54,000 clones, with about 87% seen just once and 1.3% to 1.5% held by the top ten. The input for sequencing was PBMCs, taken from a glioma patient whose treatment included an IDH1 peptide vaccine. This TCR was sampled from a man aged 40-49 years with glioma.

This CDR3 is CASKSSASSYEQYF. The CDR3 DNA sequence: TGTGCCAGCAAATCTAGCGCCAGCTCCTACGAGCAGTACTTC. The chain uses TRBV7-2 and TRBJ2-7, with D maybe TRBD2 (6 bases). The CDR3 is made up of 14 amino acids. V was trimmed by 7 bases and J by 0 bases, leaving 13 bases between them. The germline V gene encodes CDR1 SGHTA and CDR2 FQGNSA.